What follows describes a single T cell receptor (beta chain). Its antigen remains unknown. This record belongs to a study of PD-1 blockade in classical Hodgkin lymphoma. TCRdb's table, derived via immunoSEQ multiplex PCR, lists solely in-frame clones and lacks some. The sample carries 13,000 to 15,000 clones, 82% recorded once. All patients relapsed after autologous stem cell transplantation, and brentuximab vedotin exposure varied. Patients showed best responses of complete response, partial response or progressive disease. Germline V gene data show CDR1 as SNHLY and CDR2 as FYNNEI. The CDR3 sequence is 13 residues long. The V end lost 6 bases, the J end lost 5 bases, and 14 bases lay between the germline ends. Notes on the study in general: Some patients started nivolumab under 1 year after ASCT, and they were excluded. According to reports, newly diagnosed patients had lower baseline TCR diversity than healthy donors, and relapsed/refractory patients had lower baseline TCR diversity still. While CD8+ TCR diversity did not rise significantly by C4D1, CD4+ TCR diversity did.

The sample consisted of peripheral blood mononuclear cells (PBMCs), taken at baseline. The gene calls are TRBV2 and TRBJ2-7; D is ambiguous. The source is a human donor with classical Hodgkin lymphoma. CDR3 residues: CASSELMPNEQYF. The DNA for the CDR3 is TGTGCCAGCAGCGAACTCATGCCCAACGAGCAGTACTTC.